This TCR beta chain appears in the sequencing data of a study of cytomegalovirus exposure and HLA in healthy donors. General study results and limits: Diagnosis of cytomegalovirus status made by the classifier reportedly showed high specificity and sensitivity.

A remark on this clone: The target antigen is unknown. The sample has other DNA sequences that encode this CDR3 too.

Method: immunoSEQ multiplex PCR; TCRdb's copy keeps in-frame clones and lacks some. The table has 130,000 or so clones, nearly 90% seen once. Germline CDR1 is MNHEY and CDR2 is SVGAGI. The ends were cut back, 2 bases at V and 0 bases at J, with 5 bases in the middle. CDR3 size: 14 residues. V and J are TRBV6-5 and TRBJ1-3; D ambiguous. What was sequenced was PBMCs. This TCR derives from a man younger than 40 in good health and CMV-seronegative. In DNA, the CDR3 is TGTGCCAGCAGTTACGGCAGCTCTGGAAACACCATATATTTT. It yields the protein CASSYGSSGNTIYF.